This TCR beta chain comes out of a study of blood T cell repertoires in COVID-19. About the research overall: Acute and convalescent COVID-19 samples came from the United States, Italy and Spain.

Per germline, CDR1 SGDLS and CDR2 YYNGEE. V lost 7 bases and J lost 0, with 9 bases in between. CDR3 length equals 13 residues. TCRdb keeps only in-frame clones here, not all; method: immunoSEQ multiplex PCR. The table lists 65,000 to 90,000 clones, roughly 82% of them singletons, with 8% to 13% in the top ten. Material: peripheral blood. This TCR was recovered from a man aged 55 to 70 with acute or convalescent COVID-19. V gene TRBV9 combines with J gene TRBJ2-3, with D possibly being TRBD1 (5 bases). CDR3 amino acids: CASGATSTDTQYF. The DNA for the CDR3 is TGTGCCAGCGGGGCGACTAGCACAGATACGCAGTATTTT.